The 28 T cell receptor beta chains below all came from one sample that was sequenced in a study of shared clonotypes between healthy human individuals. Assay: immunoSEQ multiplex PCR; the TCRdb copy retains only in-frame clones and omits some. This table holds under 2,500,000 clones, nearly 97% found once. The sequenced material came from naive CD4+ T cells sorted from blood. The subset was: CD45RA+ positively selected. These receptors came from a man aged 18 to 30 in good health.

With regard to this clone: Additional DNA sequences in this sample encode the identical CDR3. The chain links TRBV10-3 to TRBJ2-5; D is unclear. V was clipped by 0 bases and J by 4 bases, with 6 bases between them. CDR1 ENHRY and CDR2 SYGVKD come from the germline V gene. CDR3 length: 13 amino acids. CDR3 residues: CAISESLGETQYF. As DNA, the CDR3 is TGTGCCATCAGTGAGTCCCTCGGAGAGACCCAGTACTTC.

The chain employs TRBV6-6 and TRBJ1-4; 9 bases map to TRBD1. Germline trimming cut 7 bases from V and 0 bases from J; bases unmatched to any gene: 3. Germline CDR1 MNHNY, CDR2 SVGAGI (reference sequence). The CDR3 runs to 15 residues. In nucleotides, the CDR3 is TGTGCCAGCACGAGGACAGGGGCAACTAATGAAAAACTGTTTTTT. Translation gives CASTRTGATNEKLFF.

This rearrangement joins TRBV13 to TRBJ2-6, with 10 bases matching TRBD1. CDR1 and CDR2 from the germline V gene are PRHDT and FYEKMQ (reference sequence). V lost 4 bases to trimming and J lost 3 bases; unmatched junction nucleotides: 9. The CDR3 loop spans 18 amino acids. CDR3 region: CASSSVRQGARGANVLTF. The CDR3 DNA sequence: TGTGCCAGCAGCTCCGTCCGACAGGGGGCGCGTGGGGCCAACGTCCTGACTTTC.

The chain recombines TRBV7-9 with TRBJ1-4; TRBD1 matches at 11 bases. Germline CDR1 and CDR2: SEHNR and FQNEAQ (reference sequence). V gave up 5 bases and J gave up 14 bases; unmatched junction bases: 7. There are 13 residues in the CDR3. The CDR3 is CASSPGQGGGLFF. The CDR3 nucleotides are TGTGCCAGCAGCCCGGGACAGGGGGGAGGTCTGTTTTTT.

The rearrangement links TRBV6-1 to TRBJ1-5, with TRBD1 identical over 7 bases. CDR1 and CDR2 (germline): MNHNS, SASEGT. V lost 5 bases, J lost 6 bases, and 7 bases stayed unmatched. This CDR3 comprises 14 residues. The CDR3 sequence is CASSQEGAGQPQHF. DNA for the CDR3: TGTGCCAGCAGTCAAGAGGGGGCGGGTCAGCCCCAGCATTTT.

The rearrangement links TRBV5-4 to TRBJ2-1; D not certain. The CDR3 is 17 amino acids. Looked up from germline, CDR1 is SGHNT and CDR2 is YYREEE (reference sequence). Trimming took 3 bases from V and 2 from J, leaving 18 bases between them. The CDR3 spells CASSSGSALQTYNEQFF. The CDR3 coding sequence is TGTGCCAGCAGCTCGGGCTCGGCACTCCAGACCTACAATGAGCAGTTCTTC. The whole variable domain, filled in from reference TRBV5-4 and TRBJ2-1, reads ETGVTQSPTHLIKTRGQQVTLRCSSQSGHNTVSWYQQALGQGPQFIFQYYREEENGRGNFPPRFSGLQFPNYSSELNVNALELDDSALYLCASSSGSALQTYNEQFFGPGTRLTVL.

The rearrangement links TRBV15 to TRBJ2-7; 12 positions match TRBD1. This CDR3 region has 15 residues. Germline loops: CDR1 LNHNV, CDR2 YYDKDF (reference sequence). J was trimmed by 9 bases and V by 1 base; bases with no gene match: 7. The CDR3, as DNA: TGTGCCACCAGCAGAGTACCGGGACAGGGGGCTTCGCAGTACTTC. Encoded protein: CATSRVPGQGASQYF.

In DNA form, the CDR3 reads TGTGCCAGTAGTATCGAAGCAGGGATAGGAGAGCAGTACTTC. This translates into CASSIEAGIGEQYF. The chain has TRBV19 and TRBJ2-7, with D perhaps matching TRBD1 (5 bases). V was cut by 3 bases and J by 7 bases, with 16 bases left in between. The CDR3 is made up of 14 amino acids. CDR1 and CDR2 from the germline V gene are LNHDA and SQIVND (reference sequence).

The CDR3 DNA reads as TGTGCCAGCAGCAAACAGGGGGCAGAAGGCTACACCTTC. Protein sequence: CASSKQGAEGYTF. This chain joins TRBV7-2 and TRBJ1-2; TRBD1 matches at 9 bases. The CDR3 sequence is 13 residues long. J lost 8 bases, V lost 5 bases, and 6 bases had no gene match. Germline-derived CDR1 and CDR2 are SGHTA and FQGNSA.

The chain recombines TRBV18 with TRBJ2-7; D ambiguous. CDR1 and CDR2 from the germline V gene are KGHSH and LQKENI. Trimming removed 4 bases at V and 7 bases at J, with 14 bases between. CDR3 length: 13 residues. CDR3 DNA: TGTGCCAGCTCACGACGGACCGCAGAGGAGCAGTACTTC. Translating gives CASSRRTAEEQYF.

V gene TRBV10-3 combines with J gene TRBJ2-6; possible D gene TRBD1, 5 bases. Germline CDR1 is ENHRY and CDR2 is SYGVKD. Trimming cost V 3 bases and J 3 bases, with 6 bases left between them. There are 14 residues in the CDR3. The CDR3 is CAISEGDGANVLTF. The CDR3 bases are TGTGCCATCAGTGAAGGGGATGGGGCCAACGTCCTGACTTTC.

This rearrangement joins TRBV6-1 to TRBJ1-2; possibly TRBD1 for D (5 bases). V lost 10 bases to trimming and J lost 2 bases, with 14 bases between them. The V gene's germline CDR1 is MNHNS and CDR2 SASEGT. The CDR3 covers 13 residues. This chain's CDR3 is CATIYPGNYGYTF. The CDR3 nucleotides are TGTGCCACAATCTACCCAGGGAACTATGGCTACACCTTC.

Comments on this clone: This CDR3 is also generated by other DNA sequences in the sample. The chain carries TRBV7-8 and TRBJ1-1, with 7 positions matching TRBD1. The length of the CDR3 is 13 residues. With 2 bases clipped from V and 5 bases from J, the junction kept 2 bases outside the gene matches. The V gene's germline CDR1 is SGHVS and CDR2 FQNEAQ. The chain's CDR3 is CASSLQGGTEAFF. CDR3 sequence (DNA): TGTGCCAGCAGCTTACAGGGGGGGACTGAAGCTTTCTTT.

The CDR3 DNA is TGTGCCAGCAGCGTCTTAGGGGACAGCTCCTACGAGCAGTACTTC. This codes for CASSVLGDSSYEQYF. The chain combines TRBV9 with TRBJ2-7; TRBD1 matches at 7 bases. The germline V gene has CDR1 SGDLS and CDR2 YYNGEE. This CDR3 spans 15 amino acids. V was pared by 2 bases and J by 0 bases, with 5 bases of the junction left unmatched.

This clone has only one observation. The genes are TRBV27 and TRBJ2-7; D ambiguous. The ends were cut back, 11 bases at V and 2 bases at J, with 16 bases in the middle. Per the germline V gene, CDR1 is MNHEY and CDR2 is SMNVEV (reference sequence). The CDR3 sequence is 13 residues long. The CDR3 region is CAENLALAYEQYF. DNA for the CDR3: TGTGCCGAAAACCTCGCCCTAGCCTACGAGCAGTACTTC.

V usage is TRBV11-2 and J usage is TRBJ1-1; tentative D call: TRBD1 (5 bases). The germline V gene encodes CDR1 SGHAT and CDR2 FQNNGV. V dropped 3 bases and J dropped 4 bases, with 15 bases sitting between them. The CDR3 loop spans 15 amino acids. CDR3 residues: CASSLGGGVSTEAFF. CDR3 coding DNA: TGTGCCAGCAGCTTGGGGGGTGGAGTTAGCACTGAAGCTTTCTTT. The full variable domain, completed using reference TRBV11-2 and TRBJ1-1, is EAGVAQSPRYKIIEKRQSVAFWCNPISGHATLYWYQQILGQGPKLLIQFQNNGVVDDSQLPKDRFSAERLKGVDSTLKIQPAKLEDSAVYLCASSLGGGVSTEAFFGQGTRLTVV.

This clone has just one count. The chain employs TRBV28 and TRBJ2-7; TRBD1 matches at 8 bases. Germline V gene sequence: CDR1 MDHEN, CDR2 SYDVKM. Trimming at V came to 4 bases and at J to 5 bases, leaving 10 bases not matched to a gene. The CDR3 runs to 15 residues. The CDR3 spells CASSSKRTGLNEQYF. In DNA, the CDR3 is TGTGCCAGCAGTTCAAAAAGGACAGGGCTCAACGAGCAGTACTTC.

V usage is TRBV6-5 and J usage is TRBJ2-7, with TRBD1 as a possible D gene (6 bases). Trimming shortened V by 2 bases and J by 3 bases, and 8 bases separated the two germline ends. Germline V CDR1 and CDR2: MNHEY, SVGAGI. This CDR3 has 13 amino acids. CDR3 region: CASSYTGYYEQYF. The CDR3 DNA reads TGTGCCAGCAGTTACACAGGGTACTACGAGCAGTACTTC.

V and J are TRBV18 and TRBJ1-3; TRBD1 aligns across 8 bases. The V gene end was trimmed by 2 bases and the J gene end by 0 bases; junction bases not matched to a gene: 12. In germline, CDR1 is KGHSH, CDR2 LQKENI. The CDR3 is made up of 19 amino acids. CDR3 nucleotide sequence: TGTGCCAGCTCACCAATGTCGGACAGGGCCCTTAGCTCTGGAAACACCATATATTTT. The encoded protein is CASSPMSDRALSSGNTIYF. The whole variable domain, remainder taken from reference TRBV18 and TRBJ1-3, is NAGVMQNPRHLVRRRGQEARLRCSPMKGHSHVYWYRQLPEEGLKFMVYLQKENIIDESGMPKERFSAEFPKEGPSILRIQQVVRGDSAAYFCASSPMSDRALSSGNTIYFGEGSWLTVV.

The CDR3 region is CASSRGLAGAHEQYF. CDR3 nucleotide sequence: TGTGCCAGCAGCAGGGGACTAGCGGGAGCTCACGAGCAGTACTTC. This chain connects TRBV6-5 to TRBJ2-7; 14 bases match TRBD2. The CDR3 sequence is 15 residues long. The V and J ends lost 6 bases and 5 bases, in that order; junction bases with no gene match: 6. CDR1 and CDR2 from the germline V gene are MNHEY and SVGAGI.

This rearrangement joins TRBV18 to TRBJ1-5; D is unresolved. CDR3 length: 13 amino acids. Germline CDR1 is KGHSH and CDR2 is LQKENI. Trimming removed 2 bases from V and 6 bases from J, with 8 bases in between. The CDR3 nucleotides are TGTGCCAGCTCACCAGGAGGGTCTCAGCCCCAGCATTTT. Translated, it gives CASSPGGSQPQHF.

This sequence joins TRBV11-2 and TRBJ2-5; weak D call: TRBD2 (5 bases). Germline values: CDR1 SGHAT, CDR2 FQNNGV. The CDR3 spans 15 residues. Trimming cost V 1 base and J 1 base, with 10 bases left between them. The CDR3 DNA reads as TGTGCCAGCAGCTTAGGTACAGCGGTCCAAGAGACCCAGTACTTC. Translating it yields CASSLGTAVQETQYF. Filled out from reference TRBV11-2 and TRBJ2-5, the complete variable domain reads EAGVAQSPRYKIIEKRQSVAFWCNPISGHATLYWYQQILGQGPKLLIQFQNNGVVDDSQLPKDRFSAERLKGVDSTLKIQPAKLEDSAVYLCASSLGTAVQETQYFGPGTRLLVL.

The gene calls are TRBV28 and TRBJ2-7; the D is unclear. CDR1 is MDHEN and CDR2 is SYDVKM in the germline V gene. Trimming shortened V by 4 bases and J by 6 bases, and 10 bases separated the two germline ends. The CDR3 spans 12 residues. CDR3 sequence reads: CASSYVWGEQYF. The CDR3 bases are TGTGCCAGCAGTTATGTATGGGGCGAGCAGTACTTC.

The J gene is TRBJ1-2, the V gene TRBV5-5; no clear D. Trimming took off 4 bases at V and 4 bases at J, with 17 bases between the two ends. CDR1 is SGHKS and CDR2 is YYEKEE in the germline V gene (reference sequence). The CDR3 totals 15 residues. CDR3 region: CASSRVIGEPYGYTF. In DNA, the CDR3 is TGTGCCAGCAGCAGGGTAATCGGGGAACCCTATGGCTACACCTTC.

This chain links TRBV7-2 with TRBJ1-2; D may be TRBD1 (5 bases). The germline V gene has CDR1 SGHTA and CDR2 FQGNSA. V lost 6 bases and J 8 bases, leaving 22 bases between the germline ends. The length of the CDR3 is 15 residues. This CDR3 reads CASRPTVLDSRGYTF. As DNA, the CDR3 is TGTGCCAGCAGGCCGACAGTTCTCGATTCACGCGGCTACACCTTC. Looking up the rest from reference TRBV7-2 and TRBJ1-2 gives the full variable domain: GAGVSQSPSNKVTEKGKDVELRCDPISGHTALYWYRQSLGQGLEFLIYFQGNSAPDKSGLPSDRFSAERTGGSVSTLTIQRTQQEDSAVYLCASRPTVLDSRGYTFGSGTRLTVV.

This chain connects TRBV30 to TRBJ1-2; D ambiguous. Germline assignment: CDR1 GTSNPN and CDR2 SVGIG (reference sequence). The germline V and J ends were trimmed by 2 bases and 0 bases, with 7 bases remaining between them. This CDR3 is built from 13 residues. CDR3 amino acids: CAWSQEANYGYTF. The CDR3 DNA is TGTGCCTGGAGTCAGGAAGCTAACTATGGCTACACCTTC.

The chain joins TRBV2 to TRBJ1-2, with a possible D match to TRBD1 (5 bases). This CDR3 comprises 11 residues. The germline V gene encodes CDR1 SNHLY and CDR2 FYNNEI. The V end lost 6 bases, the J end lost 7 bases, and 9 bases lay between the germline ends. In DNA form, the CDR3 reads TGTGCCAGCAGGACAGTCCCTGGCTACACCTTC. This translates into CASRTVPGYTF.

The chain links TRBV7-9 to TRBJ1-4; no clear D gene. The CDR3 runs 14 residues. Germline V gene data show CDR1 as SEHNR and CDR2 as FQNEAQ (reference sequence). V lost 3 bases and J lost 2, with 7 bases in between. The CDR3: CASSFQPTNEKLFF. The CDR3 nucleotides read TGTGCCAGCAGCTTTCAGCCTACTAATGAAAAACTGTTTTTT.